Given below is one T cell receptor beta chain in context. Its antigen is not known. Using immunoSEQ multiplex PCR, the repertoire was profiled, and TCRdb retains in-frame clones only, with some absent. The sample includes about 94,000 clones, roughly 90% seen only once; the top ten take approximately 12%. Germline V gene sequence: CDR1 SGHRS, CDR2 YFSETQ. Losses at the gene ends were 0 bases for V and 7 bases for J; bases not matched to a gene: 3. This CDR3 has 14 residues. The data belong to a study of T cell responses to AZD1222 COVID-19 vaccine. Overall study findings and caveats: In all cases, repertoires were sampled only after the peak T cell response. Reportedly, close to half of spike-specific TCRs are directed against unmutated variant regions. Vaccine-related CD4 TCRs covered spike, predominating at 160-218 and 743-854.

The rearrangement uses TRBV5-1 and TRBJ1-4; TRBD1 agrees at 7 bases. This TCR was recovered from an adult in good health. Sequences were derived from peripheral blood, sampled on day 0 of AZD1222 vaccination. CDR3 DNA: TGCGCCAGCAGCTTGGCAAGACAGGGTGAAAAACTGTTTTTT. It is translated as CASSLARQGEKLFF. The whole variable domain, filled in from reference TRBV5-1 and TRBJ1-4, reads KAGVTQTPRYLIKTRGQQVTLSCSPISGHRSVSWYQQTPGQGLQFLFEYFSETQRNKGNFPGRFSGRQFSNSRSEMNVSTLELGDSALYLCASSLARQGEKLFFGSGTQLSVL.